The sample holds a few counts of the clone carrying this T cell receptor beta chain. Its antigen remains unknown. TRB rearrangements were amplified by multiplex PCR with BIOMED2 TRB-A/B primers. TCRdb re-called the multiplex PCR reads with MiXCR, one entry per CDR3 protein. The sample lists 6,000 or so distinct CDR3 sequences; roughly a quarter were seen once. This entry is derived from a study of T and B cells in COVID-19 patients. Whole-study context: Of more than 19 active-infection patients, about 13 were critically ill with mechanical ventilation or extracorporeal membrane oxygenation.

Trimming took off 1 base at V and 2 bases at J, with 0 bases between the two ends. Germline-derived CDR1 and CDR2 are SGHRS and YFSETQ. The CDR3 length is 12 residues. Whole-study findings and limits: Sorted SARS-CoV-2-responsive or tetramer+ T cells and CD4+, regulatory and CD8+ subsets were not yet sequenced.

Each TRB amplification used roughly 250-550 ng of genomic DNA from blood. The chain carries TRBV5-1 and TRBJ2-2; D gene uncertain. The sequence was obtained from a human donor with active COVID-19. The donor label of this sample is uncertain. The sequencing input was blood. CDR3 nucleotides: TGCGCCAGCAGCTTGAACACCGGGGAGCTGTTTTTT. It encodes CASSLNTGELFF.